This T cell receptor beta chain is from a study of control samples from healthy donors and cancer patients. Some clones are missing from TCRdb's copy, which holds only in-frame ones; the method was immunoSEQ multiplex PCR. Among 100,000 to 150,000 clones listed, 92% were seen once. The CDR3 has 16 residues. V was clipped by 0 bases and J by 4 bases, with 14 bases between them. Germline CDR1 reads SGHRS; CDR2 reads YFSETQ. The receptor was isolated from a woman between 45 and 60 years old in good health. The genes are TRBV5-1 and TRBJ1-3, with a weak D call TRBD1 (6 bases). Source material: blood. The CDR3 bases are TGCGCCAGCAGCTTGGCCGGGACACCCGCCGGAAACACCATATATTTT. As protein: CASSLAGTPAGNTIYF.